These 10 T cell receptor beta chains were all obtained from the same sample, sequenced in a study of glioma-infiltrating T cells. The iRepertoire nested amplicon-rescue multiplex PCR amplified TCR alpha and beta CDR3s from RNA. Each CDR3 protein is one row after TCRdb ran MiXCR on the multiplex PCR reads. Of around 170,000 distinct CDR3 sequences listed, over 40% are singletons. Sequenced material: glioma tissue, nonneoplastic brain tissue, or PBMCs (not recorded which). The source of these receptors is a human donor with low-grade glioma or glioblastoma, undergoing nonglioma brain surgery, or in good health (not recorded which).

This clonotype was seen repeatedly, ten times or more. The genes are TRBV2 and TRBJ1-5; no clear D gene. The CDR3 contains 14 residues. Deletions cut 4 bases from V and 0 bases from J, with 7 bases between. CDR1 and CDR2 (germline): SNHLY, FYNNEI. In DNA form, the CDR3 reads TGTGCCAGCAGTGGAGGGAATAGCAATCAGCCCCAGCATTTT. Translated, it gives CASSGGNSNQPQHF.

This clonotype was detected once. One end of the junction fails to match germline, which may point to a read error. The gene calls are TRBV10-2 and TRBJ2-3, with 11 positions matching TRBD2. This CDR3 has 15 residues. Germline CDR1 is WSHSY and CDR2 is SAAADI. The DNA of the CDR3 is TGTGCCACGGCGGTACTAGCGGGGGACACAGATACGCAGTATTTT. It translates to CATAVLAGDTDTQYF.

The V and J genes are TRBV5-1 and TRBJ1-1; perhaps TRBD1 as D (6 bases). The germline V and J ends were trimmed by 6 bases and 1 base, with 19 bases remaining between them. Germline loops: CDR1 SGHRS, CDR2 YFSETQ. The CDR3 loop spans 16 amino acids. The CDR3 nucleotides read TGCGCCAGCAACCCTGGCTCAGGGGCCGCGAACACTGAAGCTTTCTTT. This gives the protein CASNPGSGAANTEAFF. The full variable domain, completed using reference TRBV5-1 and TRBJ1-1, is KAGVTQTPRYLIKTRGQQVTLSCSPISGHRSVSWYQQTPGQGLQFLFEYFSETQRNKGNFPGRFSGRQFSNSRSEMNVSTLELGDSALYLCASNPGSGAANTEAFFGQGTRLTVV.

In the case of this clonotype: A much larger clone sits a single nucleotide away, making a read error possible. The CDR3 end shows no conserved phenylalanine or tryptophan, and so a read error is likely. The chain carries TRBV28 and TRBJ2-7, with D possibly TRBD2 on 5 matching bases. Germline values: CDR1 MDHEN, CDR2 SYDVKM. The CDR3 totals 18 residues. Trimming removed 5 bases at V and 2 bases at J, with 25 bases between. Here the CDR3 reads CASSLGLEVRRPTYEQYS. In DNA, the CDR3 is TGTGCCAGCAGTCTGGGATTGGAGGTACGGCGTCCCACCTACGAGCAGTACTCC.

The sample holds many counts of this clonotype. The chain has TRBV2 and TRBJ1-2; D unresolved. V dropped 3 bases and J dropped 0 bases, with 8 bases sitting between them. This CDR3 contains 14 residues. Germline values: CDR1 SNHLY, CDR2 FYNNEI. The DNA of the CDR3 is TGTGCCAGCAGTGACGGCAGGTCTAACTATGGCTACACCTTC. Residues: CASSDGRSNYGYTF.

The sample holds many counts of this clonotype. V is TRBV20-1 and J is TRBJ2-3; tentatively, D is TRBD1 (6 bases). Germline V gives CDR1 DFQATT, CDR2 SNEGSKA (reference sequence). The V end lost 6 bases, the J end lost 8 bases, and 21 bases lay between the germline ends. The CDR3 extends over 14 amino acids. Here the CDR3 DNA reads TGCAGTGCCAAGAGCCCTACAGGGTCCGGTACGCAGTATTTT. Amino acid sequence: CSAKSPTGSGTQYF.

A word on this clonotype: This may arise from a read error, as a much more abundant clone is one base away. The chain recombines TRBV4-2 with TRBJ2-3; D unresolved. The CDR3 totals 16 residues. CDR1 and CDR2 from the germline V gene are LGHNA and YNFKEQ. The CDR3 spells CASSQDRTRIPDTKYF. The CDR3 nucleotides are TGTGCCAGCAGCCAAGATCGAACTCGCATCCCAGATACGAAGTATTTT.

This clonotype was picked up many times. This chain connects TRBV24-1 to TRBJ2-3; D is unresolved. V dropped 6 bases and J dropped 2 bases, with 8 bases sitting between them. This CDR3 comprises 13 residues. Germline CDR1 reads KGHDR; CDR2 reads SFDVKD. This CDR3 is CATSKDPTDTQYF. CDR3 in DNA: TGTGCCACCAGTAAGGACCCCACAGATACGCAGTATTTT.

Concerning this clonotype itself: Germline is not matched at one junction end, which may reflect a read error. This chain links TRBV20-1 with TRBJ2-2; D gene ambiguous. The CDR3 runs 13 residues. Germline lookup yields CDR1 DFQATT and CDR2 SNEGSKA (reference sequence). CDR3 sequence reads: CSARLVNTWELFF. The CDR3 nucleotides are TGCAGTGCTAGGCTAGTTAACACCTGGGAGCTGTTTTTT.

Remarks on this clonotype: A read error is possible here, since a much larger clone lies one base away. CDR3 sequence: CANNQRSLSETQYF. DNA of the CDR3: TGTGCCAACAACCAAAGGTCCCTATCGGAGACCCAGTACTTC. The chain recombines TRBV2 with TRBJ2-5, with D hard to call. The CDR3 is 14 residues long. The germline V and J ends were trimmed by 10 bases and 5 bases, with 20 bases remaining between them. Germline CDR1 and CDR2: SNHLY and FYNNEI.